This record concerns one TCR beta chain sequence. The specificity of this receptor is unknown. Base qualities are not recorded, but no much larger clone differs from it by a single base. In the same sample, other DNA sequences code for this CDR3. These data are taken from a study of shared clonotypes between healthy human individuals (dated by TCRdb to the early 2020s). For context, the study as a whole: Two women and a few men aged 18 to 49 years were included in the cohort. For each donor, CD4 naive and CD4 memory were each run on three plates, CD8 naive on two plates, and CD8 memory on one plate. Blood TCR repertoires of four to six healthy adults were deeply sequenced to estimate repertoire size and the extent of clonotype sharing between individuals. Different laboratories and diverse techniques were used to prepare libraries and sequence TCR repertoires, to increase sequencing depth and limit assay-specific biases. Each donor's leukapheresis produced roughly between about 0.9 and 9.5 billion PBMCs. Paper-wide results and their limitations: Incomplete sequencing was indicated by rarefaction of sorted-subset datasets, despite the large sequencing depth. Pairwise subsampling indicated that sequencing depth was expected to affect the degree of clonotype sharing among donors. Sampling was limited to blood, and TCR repertoires in tissue likely differ from TCR repertoires in blood. Because the study included a small number of donors, the genetic and exposure-history diversity represented was limited. Estimated clonotype richness was generally larger for naive than for memory subsets. Clonotypes shared by all four sorted-subset donors showed higher generation probabilities than non-shared clonotypes. When a few donors were compared, the shared fraction of clonotypes was about 5.4% for naive CD4, roughly 3.3% for naive CD8, roughly 2.3% for memory CD4, and less than 0.45% for memory CD8.

For the CD8 naive samples, CD45RO-negative cells were positively selected for CCR7, yielding a CD45RA+CCR7+ population from which TemRA cells were excluded. Healthy HIV-negative adults with no recently reported acute infections or vaccinations were included as donors. Every donor was a Caucasian adult living in Nashville, Tennessee, USA. Blood was obtained by leukapheresis, after which PBMCs were separated by Ficoll-Histopaque density gradient centrifugation and cryopreserved in liquid nitrogen vapor phase. Analytical flow cytometry was used to check the purity and quantity of every magnetically sorted T cell population. Genomic DNA was isolated from every sorted fraction and measured by UV absorbance on a Nanodrop 2000c. Using the deep immunoSEQ assay, multiplex PCR amplified TCR CDR3 regions from genomic DNA. Extracted genomic DNA from each cell subset was spread evenly across all wells of several immunoSEQ 96-well plates, with each plate serving as a replicate. For sorted subsets, each replicate PCR was loaded with roughly 190 ng genomic DNA, equivalent to about 33,000 T cell genomes. Purified libraries were quantified with a Qubit 3.0 fluorometer, sized on a Bioanalyzer 2100, and re-quantified with the KAPA Library Quantification kit. Each immunoSEQ 96-well plate was sequenced on its own single-read 150-cycle Illumina NextSeq 550 flow cell. As for the original processing: Because the immunoSEQ output included only junctional sequences and no quality scores, the filtering could not be the same as the filtering used for full-length reads. To assign V/J genes and CDR3, sequences were annotated against IMGT germline references using PyIR, a Python wrapper for IgBLAST v1.9. Reads were filtered out if the reads had weak V/J assignments (E-value above 1e-6), no CDR3, stop codons, out-of-frame junctions, or ambiguous translated residues. V3J clonotypes were defined as sequences sharing the same inferred V gene, J gene, and CDR3 amino acid sequence. Percentage overlap between repertoires was computed as shared unique clonotypes divided by the size of the smaller repertoire. Three approaches were used to assess repertoire richness: RTK rarefaction, the Chao1 estimator, and Recon v2.1 estimates of unobserved clonotypes. For all TCRbeta clonotypes obtained by the gDNA method from several donors, generation probabilities were computed with OLGA. TCRdb mirrors the immuneACCESS table, restricted to in-frame sequences. Some clones are absent from its copies; in checked studies, under half trace to an unresolved V gene, and the reason for the others is unknown. That table gives V, J and clone size, and the DNA gave D and trimming. The sample includes approximately 720,000 clones, with 90% to 95% observed a single time. More than 20% of the sample comes from the top ten.

The germline V gene (reference sequence) supplies CDR1 SEHNR and CDR2 FQNEAQ. At the junction V is shortened by 1 base and J by 5 bases, with 5 bases in between. From the cysteine through the phenylalanine, the CDR3 covers 12 amino acids. The kept DNA is CDR3 alone, 36 bases in frame from the first base. The sequence joins TRBV7-9 to TRBJ1-2, with no D gene named confidently. The TCR originated in a young man in good health. Specimen: naive CD8+ T cells sorted from blood. The sample's cell subset or site label is to be understood as: CD45RA+CCR7+. The nucleotide sequence is given as TGTGCCAGCAGCTTAGGTCTGTATGGCTACACCTTC. This yields the protein CASSLGLYGYTF.